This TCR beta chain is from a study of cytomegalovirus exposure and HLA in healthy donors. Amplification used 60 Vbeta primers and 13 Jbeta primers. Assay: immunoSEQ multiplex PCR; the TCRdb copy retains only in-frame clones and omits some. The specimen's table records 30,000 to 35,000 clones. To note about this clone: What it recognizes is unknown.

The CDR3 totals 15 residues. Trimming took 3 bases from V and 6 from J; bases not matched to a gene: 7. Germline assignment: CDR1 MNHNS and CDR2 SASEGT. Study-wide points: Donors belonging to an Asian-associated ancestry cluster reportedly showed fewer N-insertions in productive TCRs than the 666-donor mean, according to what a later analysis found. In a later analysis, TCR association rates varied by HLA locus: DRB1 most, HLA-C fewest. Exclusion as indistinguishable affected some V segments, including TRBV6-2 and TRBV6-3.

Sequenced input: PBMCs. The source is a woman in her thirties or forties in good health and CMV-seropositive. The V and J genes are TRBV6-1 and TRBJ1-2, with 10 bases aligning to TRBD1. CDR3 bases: TGTGCCAGCAGTGATGGGACAGGGGACAGTCATGGCTACACCTTC. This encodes CASSDGTGDSHGYTF.